This T cell receptor beta chain comes out of a study of graft-versus-host responses after intestinal transplantation. Study as a whole: Multivisceral, liver-intestinal, or isolated intestinal transplants were given to recipients.

As to this clone: As yet, its antigen is unknown.

The germline V and J ends were trimmed by 6 bases and 5 bases, with 17 bases remaining between them. Germline CDR1 and CDR2: SGHAT and FQNNGV. The CDR3 runs to 14 residues. The repertoire was sequenced with immunoSEQ multiplex PCR; TCRdb's copy has only in-frame clones and lacks some. There are around 110,000 clones in the sample; less than 95% occur only once, and 0.18% lies in the top ten. The receptor was derived from a human donor who received an intestinal transplant. The sequences come from unstimulated CD4+ T cells sorted from spleen or lymph node cells, collected before intestinal transplant. This chain links TRBV11-2 with TRBJ2-7, with D maybe TRBD2 (6 bases). The CDR3 DNA follows: TGTGCCAGCAGGGGGGGATATTCTCTCGACGAGCAGTACTTC. This encodes CASRGGYSLDEQYF.